The present entry profiles one T cell receptor beta chain with its context. This clonotype occurred a few times. Its antigen is not yet known. One base away there is no much larger clone; base qualities are not given. The data were taken from a study of T cells in Graves' hyperthyroidism and ophthalmopathy (dated by TCRdb to between 2018 and 2021). About the investigation overall: Peripheral blood samples were taken at the time of initial diagnosis, prior to any treatment. A discovery cohort of approximately 100 patients, approximately 44 with Graves' ophthalmopathy and roughly 59 with stable Graves' hyperthyroidism, was used to find distinguishing TCR V-J signatures. Prospective prediction of ophthalmopathy was tested in an independent validation cohort consisting of under 20 hyperthyroidism patients and 15 or so patients who later progressed to ophthalmopathy. The 100 or so discovery patients were divided at random into training and test sets in a 7:3 ratio. The study also compared thyroid tissue and blood T-cell repertoires from five or six Graves' hyperthyroidism patients. After sampling, hyperthyroidism patients received methimazole starting at 30 mg daily, and ophthalmopathy patients received high-dose intravenous methylprednisolone. The paper describes TCR Vbeta CDR3 sequencing of about 140 peripheral blood samples, made up of 40 to 45 ophthalmopathy patients, around 73 hyperthyroidism patients and 17 progressor patients.

Ophthalmopathy patients had moderately to severely active disease, Clinical Activity Score of at least 3, NOSPECS grade of at least 4, and duration under 3 months. The study excluded patients with uncontrolled infections, other autoimmune diseases, pregnancy or lactation. Diagnoses were based on clinical symptoms, serum thyroxine and TRAb, thyroid ultrasound and orbital computed tomography. Ficoll-Paque density gradient centrifugation was used to isolate PBMCs from around 9.1 ml of fresh peripheral blood. Total RNA was extracted with Trizol reagent, and quality was checked on an Agilent 2100 Bioanalyzer. Findings and caveats that apply to the study as a whole: Blood samples also contained most of the expanded thyroid clonotypes (frequency above 0.001), which suggests that blood repertoires may reflect thyroid immune responses. A model built on a 13 V-J signature distinguished ophthalmopathy from stable hyperthyroidism, reaching about 88% sensitivity and around 81% specificity in cross-validation and 80%/75% in testing. No statistical method was used to set the sample size in advance, and investigators knew the group allocation. In validation, the model predicted progression to ophthalmopathy with 60% to 71% sensitivity and roughly 72% specificity, a median of 6.5 months before onset.

From the germline V gene, CDR1 is SGHAT and CDR2 is FQNNGV. V loses 1 base of germline sequence and J loses 3 bases, and the interval between the two ends is 13 bases. Reading from cysteine to phenylalanine, the CDR3 counts 16 amino acids. The entry retains the CDR3 DNA only, 48 bases that are in frame from base 1. The TCR beta CDR3 regions were amplified from RNA transcripts. For the first round of RT-PCR on the TCR CDR3, the HTBI primer set was used together with the Qiagen OneStep RT-PCR kit. Libraries were constructed in a second round of multiplex PCR, after which size selection and purification were performed. Sequencing of the libraries was done on an Illumina HiSeq2000 using paired-end 100 bp reads. Per the original workflow: SOAPnuke was used to process the raw data, with reads discarded if the reads contained adapters or uncalled bases, had a mean Phred below 15, or lacked an exact constant-primer or identifier match. High-quality paired reads were merged using COPE v1.2.5, and each unique nucleotide sequence was defined as a clonotype. Clonotypes were aligned to IMGT TRBV, TRBD and TRBJ reference segments using MiTCR v1.1. Only V-J combinations with frequency above 0.0001, covering 99% to 99.2% of repertoires, were analysed. A TCS score was defined as the ratio of F50 (clonal expansion) to E x V (chaos), with BLOSUM62-based TCRdist applied between CDR3 peptides within each V-J. Welch's t-statistics and random forest reduced 514 V-J features to roughly 13, which were used in a naive Bayes classifier (R e1071). The raw public reads went through TCRdb reprocessing: fastp at Q25, MiXCR clone calling, in-frame beta chains kept. Entries are consolidated by CDR3 protein sequence, retaining the most common genes and DNA. These V and J calls rely on TCRdb rather than the paper's analysis. In this sample the table shows approximately 490,000 distinct CDR3 sequences, 20% to 25% of which occur a single time. The ten largest clones add up to approximately 54% of the sample.

The sequence links TRBV11-2 to TRBJ1-5, with the D gene not confidently named. The sequenced sample was blood. The clonotype originates from a woman aged 70-85 years with Graves' ophthalmopathy. The CDR3 protein sequence reads: CASSLGPPRTNQPQHF. At the DNA level, the sequence is TGTGCCAGCAGCTTAGGACCACCCCGGACCAATCAGCCCCAGCATTTT.